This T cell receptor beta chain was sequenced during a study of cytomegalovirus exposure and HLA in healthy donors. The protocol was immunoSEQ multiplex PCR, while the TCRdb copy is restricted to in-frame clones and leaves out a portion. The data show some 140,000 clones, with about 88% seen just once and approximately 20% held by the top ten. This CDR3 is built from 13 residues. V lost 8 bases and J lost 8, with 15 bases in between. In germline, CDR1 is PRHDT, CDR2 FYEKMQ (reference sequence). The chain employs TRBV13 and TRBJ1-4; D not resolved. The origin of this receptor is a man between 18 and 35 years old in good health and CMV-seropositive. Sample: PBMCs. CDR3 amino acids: CASRVGGYEKLFF. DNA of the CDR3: TGTGCCAGCCGGGTTGGAGGTTACGAAAAACTGTTTTTT.